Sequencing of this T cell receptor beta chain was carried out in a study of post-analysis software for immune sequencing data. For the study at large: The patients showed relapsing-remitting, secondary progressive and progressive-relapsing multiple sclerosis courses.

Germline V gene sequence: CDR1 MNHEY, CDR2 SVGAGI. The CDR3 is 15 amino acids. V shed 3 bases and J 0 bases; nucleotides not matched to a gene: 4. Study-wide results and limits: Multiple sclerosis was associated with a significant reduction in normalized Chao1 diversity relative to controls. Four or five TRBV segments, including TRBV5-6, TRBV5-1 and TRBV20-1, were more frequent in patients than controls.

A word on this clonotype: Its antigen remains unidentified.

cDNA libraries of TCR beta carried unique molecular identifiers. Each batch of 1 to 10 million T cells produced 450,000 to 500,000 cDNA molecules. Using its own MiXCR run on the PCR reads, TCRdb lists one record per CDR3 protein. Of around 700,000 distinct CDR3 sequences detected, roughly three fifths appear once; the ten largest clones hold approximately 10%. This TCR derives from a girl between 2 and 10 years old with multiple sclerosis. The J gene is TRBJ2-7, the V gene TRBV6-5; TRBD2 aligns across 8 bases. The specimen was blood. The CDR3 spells CASSYERESSYEQYF. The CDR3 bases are TGTGCCAGCAGTTATGAGCGGGAGAGCTCCTACGAGCAGTACTTC.